These 25 T cell receptor beta chains came from one sample sequenced in a study of response to subunit inactivated influenza vaccine. TCRdb ran MiXCR on the RT-PCR reads and lists one entry per CDR3 protein. The data show hundreds of thousands of distinct CDR3 sequences, with approximately 23% seen just once and over 9% held by the top ten. The sample consisted of PBMCs from blood, taken 21 months after vaccination. The receptor source for this set is a man between 50 and 69 years old who received an inactivated influenza vaccine.

This clonotype was observed a few times. The genes are TRBV20-1 and TRBJ1-5; D gene ambiguous. CDR3 length: 13 amino acids. Trimming took 5 bases from V and 7 from J, leaving 15 bases between them. CDR1 is DFQATT and CDR2 is SNEGSKA in the germline V gene (reference sequence). CDR3 sequence: CSAHHEVDQPQHF. CDR3 in DNA: TGCAGTGCTCACCACGAGGTGGACCAGCCCCAGCATTTT.

This clonotype was seen a few times. The chain employs TRBV5-1 and TRBJ1-5, with D perhaps matching TRBD1 (5 bases). Germline V lookup: CDR1 SGHRS, CDR2 YFSETQ. Trimming removed 4 bases at V and 7 bases at J, with 18 bases between. CDR3 size: 15 residues. The CDR3 reads CASSPDGSGYQPQHF. The CDR3, as DNA: TGCGCCAGCAGCCCGGATGGATCAGGGTACCAGCCCCAGCATTTT.

This clonotype has more than one count but fewer than ten. This chain connects TRBV20-1 to TRBJ2-1; D uncertain. V was cut by 1 base and J by 12 bases, with 10 bases left in between. The CDR3 length is 11 residues. Germline V gives CDR1 DFQATT, CDR2 SNEGSKA (reference sequence). This CDR3 reads CSARGLVGQFF. In DNA, the CDR3 is TGCAGTGCTAGAGGACTCGTGGGGCAGTTCTTC.

The V call is TRBV7-2, the J call TRBJ2-7; 7 nucleotides agree with TRBD2. Germline CDR1 and CDR2: SGHTA and FQGNSA. This CDR3 is 14 amino acids long. V shed 5 bases and J 4 bases; nucleotides not matched to a gene: 8. CDR3 in DNA: TGTGCCAGCAGCCCCTGGGGGGGGTGGTACGAGCAGTACTTC. The encoded protein is CASSPWGGWYEQYF.

This clonotype has more than one count but fewer than ten. The rearrangement joins TRBV29-1 to TRBJ2-1; D remains unclear. The V gene's germline CDR1 is SQVTM and CDR2 ANQGSEA. The CDR3 covers 12 residues. The germline V and J ends were trimmed by 6 bases and 7 bases, with 13 bases remaining between them. CDR3 region: CSVDGRLNEQFF. The CDR3 DNA reads as TGCAGCGTGGATGGACGGTTGAATGAGCAGTTCTTC.

This clonotype was seen a handful of times. This chain joins TRBV18 and TRBJ1-5, with a tentative D call TRBD1 (6 bases). V was cut by 5 bases and J by 2 bases, with 10 bases left in between. The CDR3 loop spans 14 amino acids. CDR1 and CDR2 from the germline V gene are KGHSH and LQKENI. CDR3 residues: CASSKGGGNQPQHF. CDR3 in DNA: TGTGCCAGCTCAAAAGGGGGGGGCAATCAGCCCCAGCATTTT.

This clonotype was observed a handful of times. This chain joins TRBV15 and TRBJ1-2; 9 nucleotides align to TRBD1. Looked up from germline, CDR1 is LNHNV and CDR2 is YYDKDF (reference sequence). The CDR3 is 16 amino acids. V dropped 1 base and J dropped 8; count of bases not matched to a gene: 11. In nucleotides, the CDR3 is TGTGCCACCAGCAGAGGTGCAGGGACAGGGTTTGGCGGCTACACCTTC. This encodes CATSRGAGTGFGGYTF.

The CDR3 coding sequence is TGCAGCGTCCATTTGGGGACAGGGGCCGGGGAGCTGTTTTTT. Protein sequence: CSVHLGTGAGELFF. This chain connects TRBV29-1 to TRBJ2-2; TRBD1 aligns across 10 bases. CDR3 length: 14 amino acids. The V gene's germline CDR1 is SQVTM and CDR2 ANQGSEA. Trimming took 6 bases from V and 6 from J; bases not matched to a gene: 7.

This clonotype was observed a few times. The V and J genes are TRBV5-1 and TRBJ2-7, with D unclear. V was cut by 0 bases and J by 4 bases, with 5 bases left in between. The CDR3 covers 12 residues. Germline CDR1 reads SGHRS; CDR2 reads YFSETQ. This chain's CDR3 is CASSLGVYEQYF. As DNA, the CDR3 is TGCGCCAGCAGCTTGGGGGTTTACGAGCAGTACTTC. Filled out from reference TRBV5-1 and TRBJ2-7, the complete variable domain reads KAGVTQTPRYLIKTRGQQVTLSCSPISGHRSVSWYQQTPGQGLQFLFEYFSETQRNKGNFPGRFSGRQFSNSRSEMNVSTLELGDSALYLCASSLGVYEQYFGPGTRLTVT.

This sequence joins TRBV5-1 and TRBJ2-5, with TRBD1 matching over 8 bases. Germline loops: CDR1 SGHRS, CDR2 YFSETQ. This CDR3 region has 13 residues. Trimming removed 4 bases from V and 5 bases from J; junction bases left unmatched: 4. CDR3 sequence: CASSPDRAETQYF. The CDR3 region has the DNA TGCGCCAGCAGCCCGGACAGGGCGGAGACCCAGTACTTC.

The V call is TRBV20-1, the J call TRBJ2-2; 10 bases are a match to TRBD2. The V gene's germline CDR1 is DFQATT and CDR2 SNEGSKA (reference sequence). Unmatched junction bases numbered 8, after V lost 0 bases and J lost 7 bases. The CDR3 runs 16 residues. The CDR3 protein is CSARDLLAGSIGELFF. In DNA, the CDR3 is TGCAGTGCTAGAGATCTACTAGCGGGAAGTATCGGGGAGCTGTTTTTT.

This clonotype was observed many times. The rearrangement links TRBV27 to TRBJ2-1; 10 nucleotides align to TRBD1. J was trimmed by 2 bases and V by 5 bases; bases with no gene match: 3. The CDR3 is 15 amino acids. Germline-derived CDR1 and CDR2 are MNHEY and SMNVEV (reference sequence). This chain's CDR3 is CASSPGTGAYNEQFF. The CDR3 region has the DNA TGTGCCAGCAGTCCTGGGACAGGGGCCTACAATGAGCAGTTCTTC.

This clonotype was detected a few times. The rearrangement links TRBV10-3 to TRBJ1-3; no clear D gene. Germline values: CDR1 ENHRY, CDR2 SYGVKD. The CDR3 has 11 amino acids. V was shortened by 10 bases and J by 0 bases, with 4 bases between the two germline ends. The CDR3 loop reads CATYSGNTIYF. CDR3 nucleotide sequence: TGTGCCACATACTCTGGAAACACCATATATTTT.

The V call is TRBV28, the J call TRBJ2-5; D is perhaps TRBD1 or TRBD2 (5 bases each). CDR1 and CDR2 from the germline V gene are MDHEN and SYDVKM. V lost 3 bases and J lost 4, with 15 bases in between. The CDR3 is made up of 15 amino acids. The CDR3 region is CASSLGGQGVETQYF. Here the CDR3 DNA reads TGTGCCAGCAGTTTGGGTGGGCAGGGAGTAGAGACCCAGTACTTC.

CDR3 sequence reads: CSARGGAFEQFF. DNA for the CDR3: TGCAGTGCTAGAGGGGGGGCATTTGAGCAGTTCTTC. The gene calls are TRBV20-1 and TRBJ2-1, with D perhaps TRBD1 or TRBD2 (6 bases each). The CDR3 loop spans 12 amino acids. V was trimmed by 1 base and J by 9 bases, leaving 10 bases between them. CDR1 and CDR2 (germline): DFQATT, SNEGSKA (reference sequence).

In this sample, this clonotype turned up many times. This chain uses TRBV6-5 with TRBJ1-1; D call uncertain. The V gene's germline CDR1 is MNHEY and CDR2 SVGAGI. V was clipped by 3 bases and J by 0 bases, with 8 bases between them. The CDR3 spans 14 residues. For the CDR3, the DNA is TGTGCCAGCAGTTATGGCCAGTTGAACACTGAAGCTTTCTTT. The encoded protein is CASSYGQLNTEAFF.

The chain combines TRBV7-2 with TRBJ1-2, with D hard to call. The V gene's germline CDR1 is SGHTA and CDR2 FQGNSA. CDR3 length: 17 amino acids. With 3 bases removed from V and 4 bases from J, the gap between germline ends came to 21 bases. CDR3 loop: CASSFNDFDRGLYGYTF. The CDR3, as DNA: TGTGCCAGCAGCTTCAACGATTTTGATCGGGGTCTCTATGGCTACACCTTC.

This clonotype showed up many times. V is TRBV7-2 and J is TRBJ1-3, with no clear D. V shed 5 bases and J shed 3 bases, with 14 bases lying between them. CDR1 SGHTA and CDR2 FQGNSA come from the germline V gene. There are 15 residues in the CDR3. The CDR3 sequence: CASSPQPGGGNTIYF. Written as DNA, the CDR3 is TGTGCCAGCAGCCCCCAGCCTGGCGGTGGAAACACCATATATTTT.

The chain has TRBV19 and TRBJ1-6, with D uncertain. Deletions cut 7 bases from V and 10 bases from J, with 11 bases between. The V gene's germline CDR1 is LNHDA and CDR2 SQIVND (reference sequence). This CDR3 spans 12 amino acids. CDR3 DNA sequence: TGTGCCAGTAAGCGGAGTGGGTCACCCCTCCACTTT. Its translation is CASKRSGSPLHF.

The genes are TRBV20-1 and TRBJ2-5; D remains unclear. Germline V lookup: CDR1 DFQATT, CDR2 SNEGSKA (reference sequence). CDR3 length equals 11 residues. Trimming stripped 4 bases from V and 5 bases from J, with 8 bases between. The CDR3 reads CSATLEETQYF. The CDR3 DNA reads TGCAGTGCTACCCTGGAGGAGACCCAGTACTTC.

CDR3 nucleotide sequence: TGCGCCAGCAGCCAAACAGTGACAGGGGGCGTCGGCTACACCTTC. Amino acids: CASSQTVTGGVGYTF. The rearrangement links TRBV4-3 to TRBJ1-2, with 10 bases identical to TRBD1. CDR3 length: 15 residues. Germline loops: CDR1 LGHNA, CDR2 YSLEER. V trimming: 2 bases; J trimming: 8 bases; junction bases outside the gene matches: 8.

This chain uses TRBV9 with TRBJ1-6, with 8 bases aligning to TRBD1. Looked up from germline, CDR1 is SGDLS and CDR2 is YYNGEE. This CDR3 comprises 16 residues. The V and J ends lost 2 bases and 4 bases, in that order; junction bases with no gene match: 5. CDR3: CASSVRDRPYNSPLHF. The DNA for the CDR3 is TGTGCCAGCAGCGTTCGGGACAGGCCTTATAATTCACCCCTCCACTTT.

This clonotype was seen many times. The V and J genes are TRBV27 and TRBJ1-1; tentative D call: TRBD1 (5 bases). CDR1 and CDR2 from the germline V gene are MNHEY and SMNVEV (reference sequence). The CDR3 covers 15 residues. V gave up 0 bases and J gave up 4 bases, with 12 bases separating them. CDR3 sequence reads: CASSLSGSGSTEAFF. CDR3 nucleotide sequence: TGTGCCAGCAGTTTATCGGGGTCAGGGAGCACTGAAGCTTTCTTT.

In this sample, this clonotype turned up a few times. The V call is TRBV6-1, the J call TRBJ1-2; 7 nucleotides match TRBD1. The CDR3 is 14 amino acids. Germline values: CDR1 MNHNS, CDR2 SASEGT. Trimming removed 2 bases from V and 4 bases from J; junction bases left unmatched: 4. DNA of the CDR3: TGTGCCAGCAGTGAATCGGGGACAGCCTATGGCTACACCTTC. It is translated as CASSESGTAYGYTF.

This clonotype was seen a few times. This sequence joins TRBV12-3 or TRBV12-4 and TRBJ1-1, with 8 bases that match TRBD1. The CDR3 extends over 14 amino acids. J gave up 1 base and V 8 bases, and 6 bases lay outside the gene matches. The CDR3 spells CASFPGQENTEAFF. In DNA, the CDR3 is TGTGCCAGCTTTCCGGGACAGGAGAACACTGAAGCTTTCTTT.